A single sample gave rise to the 13 T cell receptor beta chains below, sequenced in a study of shared clonotypes between healthy human individuals. The repertoire was sequenced with immunoSEQ multiplex PCR; TCRdb's copy has only in-frame clones and lacks some. The repertoire consists of around 690,000 clones, with roughly 91% occurring once and the leading ten covering about a third. Sequenced material: memory CD8+ T cells from PBMCs. Documented subset: CD45RO+ cells pooled with CCR7-negative TemRA cells. The receptors here all came from a man younger than 30 in good health. Some clones in this sample may be carry-over from other donors' samples.

In DNA, the CDR3 is TGTGCCAGCAGCTCCCCAGCCCAGGGGGGGTACGAGCAGTACTTC. It yields the protein CASSSPAQGGYEQYF. The chain combines TRBV13 with TRBJ2-7; possibly TRBD1 or TRBD2 for D (7 bases each). This CDR3 has 15 residues. CDR1 is PRHDT, CDR2 FYEKMQ, per germline (reference sequence). V was pared by 4 bases and J by 4 bases, with 17 bases between.

This chain links TRBV9 with TRBJ2-7; TRBD2 matches 13 bases. After removal of 0 bases from V and 4 bases from J, the junction contained 4 bases not matched to a gene. The CDR3 length is 16 residues. The germline CDR1 and CDR2 sequences are SGDLS and YYNGEE. The CDR3: CASSVGTSGSRYEQYF. The DNA of the CDR3 is TGTGCCAGCAGCGTAGGGACTAGCGGGAGTAGGTACGAGCAGTACTTC.

This sequence joins TRBV7-9 and TRBJ1-1, with D perhaps matching TRBD1 (5 bases). V shed 4 bases and J shed 14 bases, with 14 bases lying between them. CDR1 SEHNR and CDR2 FQNEAQ come from the germline V gene (reference sequence). The length of the CDR3 is 11 residues. Here the CDR3 DNA reads TGTGCCAGCAGCTCCGGGACCCTGGGCTTCTTT. This codes for CASSSGTLGFF.

This chain's CDR3 is CASSLPGATNEKLFF. The CDR3 region has the DNA TGCGCCAGCAGCCTCCCGGGTGCAACTAATGAAAAACTGTTTTTT. The chain recombines TRBV4-1 with TRBJ1-4; D unclear. V lost 4 bases to trimming and J lost 0 bases, with 9 bases between them. The germline CDR1 and CDR2 sequences are MGHRA and YSYEKL. CDR3 length: 15 residues.

V usage is TRBV18 and J usage is TRBJ2-2; TRBD2 is a possible D gene (5 bases). CDR1 KGHSH and CDR2 LQKENI come from the germline V gene. Trimming stripped 0 bases from V and 3 bases from J, with 14 bases between. This CDR3 contains 17 residues. CDR3 bases: TGTGCCAGCTCACCACCGTTTGCTAGCCGATACACCGGGGAGCTGTTTTTT. It codes for CASSPPFASRYTGELFF.

J is TRBJ2-1 and V is TRBV2; possible D gene TRBD2, 7 bases. Germline assignment: CDR1 SNHLY and CDR2 FYNNEI. Trimming took 5 bases from V and 3 from J, leaving 14 bases between them. The CDR3 contains 15 residues. The CDR3 here is CASSLRGGIYNEQFF. The CDR3 nucleotides are TGTGCCAGCAGTCTCAGGGGAGGGATCTACAATGAGCAGTTCTTC.

This chain connects TRBV11-2 to TRBJ2-4; 7 positions match TRBD1. This CDR3 spans 16 amino acids. J was trimmed by 0 bases and V by 5 bases; bases with no gene match: 7. The germline gives CDR1 SGHAT, CDR2 FQNNGV. CDR3 nucleotides: TGTGCCAGCAGCGCCTGGGACAGAGTAGCCAAAAACATTCAGTACTTC. This gives the protein CASSAWDRVAKNIQYF.

The genes are TRBV7-9 and TRBJ2-1, with D maybe TRBD2 (6 bases). Germline V lookup: CDR1 SEHNR, CDR2 FQNEAQ (reference sequence). Deletions cut 5 bases from V and 2 bases from J, with 16 bases between. The length of the CDR3 is 16 residues. CDR3 in DNA: TGTGCCAGCAGCCCCCGGGGAGGTAGCGCCTACAATGAGCAGTTCTTC. This encodes CASSPRGGSAYNEQFF.

The chain links TRBV27 to TRBJ1-1; D ambiguous. Germline V gene data show CDR1 as MNHEY and CDR2 as SMNVEV (reference sequence). The length of the CDR3 is 13 residues. V lost 2 bases, J lost 7 bases, and 11 bases lay in between. Here the CDR3 reads CASSLVRKDEAFF. The CDR3 coding sequence is TGTGCCAGCAGTTTAGTCCGAAAGGATGAAGCTTTCTTT.

This chain uses TRBV27 with TRBJ2-2; D remains ambiguous. Germline values: CDR1 MNHEY, CDR2 SMNVEV (reference sequence). With 1 base removed from V and 2 bases from J, the gap between germline ends came to 5 bases. This CDR3 spans 14 amino acids. The CDR3 is CASSLYPNTGELFF. The CDR3 coding sequence is TGTGCCAGCAGTTTATACCCTAACACCGGGGAGCTGTTTTTT.

DNA of the CDR3: TGTGCCAGCAGCACCGGACTAGCGGGATCGTTCTACAATGAGCAGTTCTTC. It is translated as CASSTGLAGSFYNEQFF. The V gene is TRBV5-6, the J gene TRBJ2-1, with 12 positions matching TRBD2. V was clipped by 4 bases and J by 3 bases; unmatched bases: 8. Germline values: CDR1 SGHDT, CDR2 YYEEEE. This CDR3 has 17 residues.

The chain uses TRBV6-5 and TRBJ1-2; D is possibly TRBD1 (5 bases). The germline V gene encodes CDR1 MNHEY and CDR2 SVGAGI. The CDR3 covers 12 residues. V was pared by 10 bases and J by 2 bases, with 11 bases between. CDR3 in DNA: TGTGCCATCCGGGGGGGGAACTATGGCTACACCTTC. Translation gives CAIRGGNYGYTF.

This clone was observed a single time. The V call is TRBV10-3, the J call TRBJ2-1; TRBD2 aligns across 14 bases. Germline CDR1 reads ENHRY; CDR2 reads SYGVKD. The CDR3 contains 15 residues. V lost 2 bases, J lost 10 bases, and 4 bases stayed unmatched. The DNA of the CDR3 is TGTGCCATCAGTGAGCCGGGACTAGCGGGAGAGGAGCAGTTCTTC. It codes for CAISEPGLAGEEQFF.